These T cell receptor beta chains were read from a single sample in a study of blood T cell repertoires in COVID-19. Using immunoSEQ multiplex PCR, the repertoire was profiled, and TCRdb retains in-frame clones only, with some absent. The sample contains over 85,000 clones, 88% of which appear only once. The sequenced sample was peripheral blood. These receptors all come from a woman in her seventies with acute or convalescent COVID-19. Both conserved end residues are trimmed from each CDR3.

j_call v_call cdr3_aa
TRBJ2-1 TRBV27 ASIALGTNLGASVSYNEQF
TRBJ2-1 TRBV6-5 ATRGAGPTYNEQF
TRBJ2-1 TRBV5-1 ASTPDRAVDEQF
TRBJ2-7 TRBV7-8 ASSLLAGSYEQY
TRBJ1-4 TRBV19 ASMMTGRNEKLF
TRBJ2-5 TRBV7-8 ASSSWGLAGGRQETQY
TRBJ2-1 TRBV19 ASSTTSVSYNEQF
TRBJ2-1 TRBV10-3 ATGLAENEQF
TRBJ1-1 TRBV6-1 ASSEYGAGLYTEAF
TRBJ1-5 TRBV24-1 ATSDPGQNQPQH
TRBJ1-1 TRBV7-3 ASSFGVQGTEAF
TRBJ1-5 TRBV12-3/TRBV12-4 ASSHGGAWPQH
TRBJ1-1 TRBV5-1 ASSLPGGAGMNTEAF
TRBJ2-5 TRBV30 AWTPVQETQY
TRBJ1-2 TRBV13 ASSSSDRPLGGYT
TRBJ1-4 TRBV5-1 ASSPQPLGGTNEKLF
TRBJ2-7 TRBV4-1 ASSQTGTGGYEQY
TRBJ1-2 TRBV6-2/TRBV6-3 ASSHGDRGGYT
TRBJ1-5 TRBV6-5 ASRRDRASNQPQH
TRBJ2-7 TRBV4-1 ASSQDPGNYEQY
TRBJ2-7 TRBV27 ASSLGQTYEQY